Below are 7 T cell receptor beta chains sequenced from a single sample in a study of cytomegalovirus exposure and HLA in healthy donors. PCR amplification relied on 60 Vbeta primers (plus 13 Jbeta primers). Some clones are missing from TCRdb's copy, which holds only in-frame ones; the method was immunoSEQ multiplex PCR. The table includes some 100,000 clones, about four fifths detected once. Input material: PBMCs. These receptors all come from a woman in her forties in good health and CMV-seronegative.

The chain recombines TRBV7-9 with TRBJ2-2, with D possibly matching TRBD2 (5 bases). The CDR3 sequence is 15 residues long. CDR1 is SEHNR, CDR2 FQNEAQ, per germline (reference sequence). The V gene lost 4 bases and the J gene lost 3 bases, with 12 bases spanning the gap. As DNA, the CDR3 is TGTGCCAGCAGCTATGTCCGGGGAGACACCGGGGAGCTGTTTTTT. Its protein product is CASSYVRGDTGELFF. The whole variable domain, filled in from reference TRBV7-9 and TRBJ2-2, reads DTGVSQNPRHKITKRGQNVTFRCDPISEHNRLYWYRQTLGQGPEFLTYFQNEAQLEKSRLLSDRFSAERPKGSFSTLEIQRTEQGDSAMYLCASSYVRGDTGELFFGEGSRLTVL.

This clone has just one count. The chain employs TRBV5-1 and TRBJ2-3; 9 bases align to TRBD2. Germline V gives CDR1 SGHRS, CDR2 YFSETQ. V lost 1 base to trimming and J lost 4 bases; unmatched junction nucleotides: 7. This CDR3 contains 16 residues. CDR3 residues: CASSLRGRVGPDTQYF. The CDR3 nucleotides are TGCGCCAGCAGCTTGCGCGGGAGGGTGGGGCCAGATACGCAGTATTTT.

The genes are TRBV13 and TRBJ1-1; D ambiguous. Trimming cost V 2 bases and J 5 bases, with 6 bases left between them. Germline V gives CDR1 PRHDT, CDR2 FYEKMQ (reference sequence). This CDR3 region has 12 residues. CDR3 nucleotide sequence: TGTGCCAGCAGCTTACGGGGTACTGAAGCTTTCTTT. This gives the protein CASSLRGTEAFF.

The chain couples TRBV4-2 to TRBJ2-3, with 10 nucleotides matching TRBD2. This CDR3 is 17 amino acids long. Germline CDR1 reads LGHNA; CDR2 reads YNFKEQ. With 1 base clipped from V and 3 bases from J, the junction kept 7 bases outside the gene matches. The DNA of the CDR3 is TGTGCCAGCAGCCAAGCGTTCAGCGGGGGGGCGACAGATACGCAGTATTTT. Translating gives CASSQAFSGGATDTQYF.

CDR3 DNA sequence: TGCGCCAGCAGCCCCCAGGGGAACACCGGGGAGCTGTTTTTT. Protein: CASSPQGNTGELFF. The chain is built from TRBV4-1 and TRBJ2-2; TRBD1 might be the D (5 bases). V gave up 4 bases and J gave up 1 base, with 7 bases separating them. The CDR3 has 14 amino acids. Germline V lookup: CDR1 MGHRA, CDR2 YSYEKL.

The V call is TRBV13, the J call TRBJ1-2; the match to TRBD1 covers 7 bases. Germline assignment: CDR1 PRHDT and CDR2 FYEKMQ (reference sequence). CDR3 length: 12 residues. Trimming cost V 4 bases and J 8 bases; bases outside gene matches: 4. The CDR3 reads CASSSTGSGYTF. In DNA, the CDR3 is TGTGCCAGCAGCTCGACAGGGAGCGGCTACACCTTC. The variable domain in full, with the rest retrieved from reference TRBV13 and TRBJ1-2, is AAGVIQSPRHLIKEKRETATLKCYPIPRHDTVYWYQQGPGQDPQFLISFYEKMQSDKGSIPDRFSAQQFSDYHSELNMSSLELGDSALYFCASSSTGSGYTFGSGTRLTVV.

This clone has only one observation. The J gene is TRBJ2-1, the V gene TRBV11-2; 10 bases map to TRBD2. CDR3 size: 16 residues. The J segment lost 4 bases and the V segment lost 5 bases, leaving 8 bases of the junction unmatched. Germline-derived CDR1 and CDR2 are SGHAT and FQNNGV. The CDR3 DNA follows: TGTGCCAGCAGCCCCAGACTAGCGGGTCCTTACAATGAGCAGTTCTTC. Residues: CASSPRLAGPYNEQFF.